This T cell receptor beta chain was observed in a study of cytomegalovirus exposure and HLA in healthy donors. Study-wide context: The same platform was used for the 120 validation repertoires and the approximately 700 first-cohort repertoires, a later analysis reported.

Some clones are missing from TCRdb's copy, which holds only in-frame ones; the method was immunoSEQ multiplex PCR. The table shows about 360,000 clones, with 80% to 90% occurring only once. Whole-study results and caveats: Per published reports, the classifier diagnosed cytomegalovirus status with high specificity and sensitivity. The investigators catalogued 150 to 200 TCR beta chains as cytomegalovirus-associated.

Note on this clone: Its antigen remains unidentified.

This TCR was sampled from a woman aged 18-29 years in good health and CMV-seronegative. Sequenced material: PBMCs.

The CDR3 sequence is CASSLVLAGHNEQFF. CDR3 nucleotide sequence: TGTGCCAGCAGCTTAGTGCTAGCGGGCCACAATGAGCAGTTCTTC. The chain is built from TRBV7-9 and TRBJ2-1, with 8 nucleotides matching TRBD2. J was trimmed by 5 bases and V by 1 base; bases with no gene match: 4. The germline gives CDR1 SEHNR, CDR2 FQNEAQ (reference sequence). CDR3 length: 15 residues.